The rows below give T cell receptor beta chains drawn from one sample of a study of patients and donors after allogeneic stem cell transplantation. TCRdb itself ran the RT-PCR reads through MiXCR, one entry per CDR3 protein. The data hold 190,000 or so distinct CDR3 sequences, with 41% observed a single time. The sequencing input was blood, either unsorted or a sorted T cell fraction (not recorded which). These TCRs come from a human donor who was either an allogeneic HSCT recipient or a stem cell or donor lymphocyte infusion donor (not recorded which). It is not recorded whose cells these are; they may come from a transplant donor. Each CDR3 is given with its conserved first and last residue. A D gene is named only where the DNA matches it firmly. Not every row has a clone size; where given, it reads once, few, many or a size class.

v_call	clone_size	j_call	d_call	cdr3_aa	cdr3_nt
TRBV7-9	few	TRBJ1-6	TRBD1	CASSPRDRGLDSPLHF	TGTGCCAGCAGCCCCCGGGACAGGGGTCTAGATTCACCCCTCCACTTT
TRBV7-2	NA	TRBJ2-1	NA	CASSLALYRDEQFF	TGTGCCAGCAGCTTAGCGCTCTACAGGGATGAGCAGTTCTTC
TRBV4-3	few	TRBJ1-1	NA	CASSQAQGTEAFF	TGCGCCAGCAGCCAAGCCCAGGGGACTGAAGCTTTCTTT
TRBV4-3	NA	TRBJ1-4	NA	CASSQDEGGLANEKLFF	TGCGCCAGCAGCCAAGATGAAGGAGGATTAGCGAATGAAAAACTGTTTTTT
TRBV29-1	few	TRBJ2-7	TRBD2	CSVVGLAGYEQYF	TGCAGCGTTGTAGGACTAGCGGGATACGAGCAGTACTTC
TRBV20-1	few	TRBJ1-2	NA	CSARQNYGYTF	TGCAGTGCTCGCCAGAACTATGGCTACACCTTC
TRBV5-8	NA	TRBJ1-4	NA	CASSDGAMGREKLFF	TGTGCCAGCAGCGACGGAGCAATGGGGCGAGAAAAACTGTTTTTT
TRBV7-9	NA	TRBJ1-1	TRBD1	CASRAGGTGLIFDTEAFF	TGTGCCAGCAGAGCCGGCGGGACAGGCTTGATCTTCGACACTGAAGCTTTCTTT
TRBV5-1	NA	TRBJ2-1	NA	CASSLRGANSYNEQFF	TGCGCCAGCAGCTTGCGAGGGGCAAACTCCTACAATGAGCAGTTCTTC
TRBV29-1	NA	TRBJ1-1	NA	CSVDAPGHMNTEAFF	TGCAGCGTCGACGCCCCGGGACATATGAACACTGAAGCTTTCTTT
TRBV29-1	once	TRBJ2-7	NA	CSVVRTDAYEQYF	TGCAGCGTTGTACGAACTGACGCCTACGAGCAGTACTTC
TRBV12-3/TRBV12-4	NA	TRBJ1-5	NA	CASSLYREKNQPQHF	TGTGCCAGCAGTTTGTACAGGGAAAAAAATCAGCCCCAGCATTTT
TRBV6-6	few	TRBJ2-2	NA	CASFGPVGELFF	TGTGCCAGCTTTGGGCCAGTGGGGGAGCTGTTTTTT
TRBV7-9	NA	TRBJ2-1	TRBD1	CASSQGRDSYNEQFF	TGTGCCAGCTCCCAGGGACGGGACAGCTACAATGAGCAGTTCTTC
TRBV28	NA	TRBJ1-4	NA	CASSFISGYEKLFF	TGTGCCAGCAGCTTTATATCGGGTTATGAAAAACTGTTTTTT
TRBV7-9	NA	TRBJ2-3	NA	CASTRRGADTQYF	TGTGCCAGCACTCGGAGGGGGGCAGATACGCAGTATTTT
TRBV6-5	NA	TRBJ1-6	NA	CASSYSDRYSSYNSPLHF	TGTGCCAGCAGTTACTCCGACAGATATAGCTCCTATAATTCACCCCTCCACTTT
TRBV27	few	TRBJ2-1	NA	CASTGEQFF	TGTGCCAGCACAGGGGAGCAGTTCTTC
TRBV5-1	NA	TRBJ2-7	TRBD1	CASSPGQVTYEQYF	TGCGCCAGCAGCCCGGGACAGGTAACCTACGAGCAGTACTTC
TRBV6-2/TRBV6-3	NA	TRBJ2-7	TRBD2	CASRGLAGGYEQYF	TGTGCCAGCAGGGGACTAGCGGGAGGCTACGAGCAGTACTTC
TRBV7-2	NA	TRBJ2-1	TRBD2	CASSLYGGSLFF	TGTGCCAGCAGCTTGTATGGCGGGAGCCTTTTCTTC
TRBV4-2	NA	TRBJ1-1	NA	CASIPRPPMNTEAFF	TGTGCCAGCATCCCCAGACCACCGATGAACACTGAAGCTTTCTTT
TRBV20-1	NA	TRBJ2-2	NA	CSARVAGQKNTGELFF	TGCAGTGCTAGAGTAGCAGGACAGAAGAACACCGGGGAGCTGTTTTTT
TRBV12-3/TRBV12-4	few	TRBJ2-2	NA	CASGKPSAHTGELFF	TGTGCCAGCGGGAAGCCCTCCGCACACACCGGGGAGCTGTTTTTT
TRBV3-1	NA	TRBJ2-3	TRBD2	CASSEIAGEADTQYF	TGTGCCAGCAGCGAGATAGCGGGAGAGGCAGATACGCAGTATTTT
TRBV12-3/TRBV12-4	NA	TRBJ1-1	NA	CASSVRVGTEAFF	TGTGCCAGCAGTGTACGGGTCGGCACTGAAGCTTTCTTT
TRBV12-3/TRBV12-4	once	TRBJ2-5	TRBD2	CASSFRVAGEGGETQYF	TGTGCCAGCAGCTTTAGGGTAGCGGGAGAGGGAGGAGAGACCCAGTACTTC
TRBV29-1	NA	TRBJ2-7	NA	CSVEWGSPYEQYF	TGCAGCGTTGAATGGGGCAGCCCCTACGAGCAGTACTTC
TRBV12-3/TRBV12-4	NA	TRBJ2-5	TRBD1	CASSLRGGRSLTQYF	TGTGCCAGCAGTTTAAGAGGGGGCAGGTCCTTGACCCAGTACTTC
TRBV10-3	NA	TRBJ1-2	NA	CAISETPPGGYTF	TGTGCCATCAGTGAGACCCCCCCGGGTGGCTACACCTTC
TRBV11-3	few	TRBJ1-2	TRBD1	CASSDGQGGGYTF	TGTGCCAGCAGCGACGGACAGGGTGGTGGCTACACCTTC
TRBV29-1	NA	TRBJ1-1	NA	CSVDVRNTEAFF	TGCAGCGTTGACGTCAGGAACACTGAAGCTTTCTTT
TRBV6-5	NA	TRBJ1-5	NA	CASSYWRSNQPQHF	TGTGCCAGCAGTTATTGGCGCAGCAATCAGCCCCAGCATTTT
TRBV29-1	NA	TRBJ2-3	NA	CSVEGEGAGTDTQYF	TGCAGCGTTGAAGGGGAAGGCGCAGGCACAGATACGCAGTATTTT
TRBV15	NA	TRBJ1-1	NA	CATSRDYRLMNTEAFF	TGTGCCACCAGCAGAGACTACAGATTGATGAACACTGAAGCTTTCTTT
TRBV15	NA	TRBJ2-3	NA	CATSRDYLSPTDTQYF	TGTGCCACCAGCAGAGATTACCTGAGCCCCACAGATACGCAGTATTTT
TRBV12-5	few	TRBJ1-5	TRBD1	CASGFPLISPTGNQPQHF	TGTGCTAGTGGTTTCCCTTTGATCTCACCGACAGGGAATCAGCCCCAGCATTTT
TRBV29-1	NA	TRBJ2-1	NA	CSVGVPWLLYNEQFF	TGCAGCGTTGGGGTCCCCTGGCTACTCTACAATGAGCAGTTCTTC
TRBV28	few	TRBJ1-5	NA	CASSRPPGMDNQPQHF	TGTGCCAGCAGTAGACCGCCAGGGATGGACAATCAGCCCCAGCATTTT
TRBV5-1	few	TRBJ2-7	NA	CASSLGRSSYEQYF	TGTGCCAGCAGCTTGGGACGGAGCTCCTACGAGCAGTACTTC